The 27 T cell receptor beta chains reported below all come from one sample, sequenced in a study of cytomegalovirus exposure and HLA in healthy donors. PCR was performed using 60 Vbeta and 13 Jbeta primers. This table comes from immunoSEQ multiplex PCR, and its TCRdb copy is limited to in-frame clones, with some not included. The data hold roughly 160,000 clones, with roughly 80% observed a single time. The sample comprised PBMCs. The receptor source for this set is a man aged 30 to 39 in good health and CMV-seropositive.

The gene calls are TRBV25-1 and TRBJ2-5; D is possibly TRBD1 (5 bases). Deletions cut 7 bases from V and 1 base from J, with 13 bases between. The CDR3 loop spans 14 amino acids. Looked up from germline, CDR1 is MGHDK and CDR2 is SYGVNS. CDR3 sequence reads: CASTRAGSQETQYF. CDR3 DNA: TGTGCCAGCACCAGAGCAGGGTCCCAAGAGACCCAGTACTTC.

V usage is TRBV6-5 and J usage is TRBJ2-7; 8 bases agree with TRBD1. This CDR3 is built from 13 residues. Germline CDR1 and CDR2: MNHEY and SVGAGI. V lost 6 bases to trimming and J lost 3 bases; unmatched junction nucleotides: 4. The CDR3 loop reads CASRQGANYEQYF. The CDR3 DNA follows: TGTGCCAGCAGGCAGGGGGCGAACTACGAGCAGTACTTC.

This clone was seen only a few times. The chain joins TRBV6-6 to TRBJ2-1; no firm D call. Trimming removed 6 bases from V and 5 bases from J, with 11 bases in between. The CDR3 covers 13 residues. Germline V gives CDR1 MNHNY, CDR2 SVGAGI (reference sequence). The CDR3 DNA reads TGTGCCAGCAGCTTCGGTTCCCACAATGAGCAGTTCTTC. As protein: CASSFGSHNEQFF.

The V call is TRBV5-8, the J call TRBJ2-3, with 11 bases lining up with TRBD2. Losses at the gene ends were 1 base for V and 4 bases for J; bases not matched to a gene: 2. CDR1 SGHTS and CDR2 YDEGEE come from the germline V gene. This CDR3 has 15 residues. The CDR3 protein is CASSLRLAGPDTQYF. The DNA of the CDR3 is TGTGCCAGCAGCTTGAGACTAGCGGGGCCAGATACGCAGTATTTT.

The chain employs TRBV7-6 and TRBJ2-2; 8 positions match TRBD2. In germline, CDR1 is SGHVS, CDR2 FNYEAQ. The CDR3 is made up of 12 amino acids. V was clipped by 4 bases and J by 15 bases; unmatched bases: 7. The DNA for the CDR3 is TGTGCCAGCAGCTCGGGAGGGCAGGGAATGTTTTTT. Encoded protein: CASSSGGQGMFF.

This clone was counted between two and nine times. The chain joins TRBV28 to TRBJ1-3; D gene unclear. Trimming removed 7 bases at V and 5 bases at J, with 15 bases between. Germline V gene sequence: CDR1 MDHEN, CDR2 SYDVKM. The CDR3 consists of 14 residues. CDR3 protein: CASTEILSRNTIYF. The CDR3 nucleotides read TGTGCCAGCACCGAGATACTAAGTCGAAACACCATATATTTT.

The chain couples TRBV19 to TRBJ1-5; D is undetermined. Trimming took 5 bases from V and 6 from J, leaving 14 bases between them. CDR3 length: 14 amino acids. Germline V CDR1 and CDR2: LNHDA, SQIVND (reference sequence). As DNA, the CDR3 is TGTGCCAGTAGTTTTACGGGGTCGAGTCAGCCCCAGCATTTT. This encodes CASSFTGSSQPQHF.

The chain recombines TRBV30 with TRBJ1-5, with 7 positions matching TRBD1. Germline V lookup: CDR1 GTSNPN, CDR2 SVGIG (reference sequence). CDR3 size: 14 residues. V lost 0 bases to trimming and J lost 6 bases; unmatched junction nucleotides: 5. The CDR3 DNA reads TGTGCCTGGAGTGTACTGGCAGGGGGTCAGCCCCAGCATTTT. This encodes CAWSVLAGGQPQHF.

The J gene is TRBJ1-4, the V gene TRBV28; tentatively, D is TRBD1 (6 bases). This CDR3 has 13 amino acids. V lost 6 bases, J lost 8 bases, and 13 bases lay in between. CDR1 and CDR2 from the germline V gene are MDHEN and SYDVKM. CDR3: CASRHGQSEKLFF. The CDR3 nucleotides are TGTGCCAGCAGGCATGGACAGAGCGAAAAACTGTTTTTT.

This clone was detected once. CDR3 amino acids: CASSVQVTSGESETQYF. The CDR3 DNA reads as TGTGCCAGCAGCGTACAAGTGACTAGCGGGGAGTCGGAGACCCAGTACTTC. The chain couples TRBV9 to TRBJ2-5, with 11 bases aligning to TRBD2. The germline gives CDR1 SGDLS, CDR2 YYNGEE. CDR3 size: 17 residues. Losses at the gene ends were 1 base for V and 5 bases for J; bases not matched to a gene: 10.

The chain uses TRBV7-2 and TRBJ2-3; D is possibly TRBD1 (6 bases). The length of the CDR3 is 16 residues. Germline CDR1 SGHTA, CDR2 FQGNSA. Trimming pared 1 base from V and 1 base from J, leaving 12 bases between. The CDR3 reads CASSLGPGHRTDTQYF. As DNA, the CDR3 is TGTGCCAGCAGCTTAGGGCCGGGACATCGCACAGATACGCAGTATTTT.

The chain is built from TRBV30 and TRBJ2-3, with 8 bases identical to TRBD2. V trimming: 7 bases; J trimming: 5 bases; junction bases outside the gene matches: 5. CDR3 size: 12 residues. Germline CDR1 GTSNPN, CDR2 SVGIG (reference sequence). Here the CDR3 reads CAFTGGLDTQYF. CDR3 DNA sequence: TGTGCCTTCACGGGGGGGCTAGATACGCAGTATTTT.

J is TRBJ2-5 and V is TRBV10-3; the match to TRBD2 covers 8 bases. The V gene end was trimmed by 5 bases and the J gene end by 3 bases; junction bases not matched to a gene: 2. This CDR3 is built from 13 residues. Germline V gives CDR1 ENHRY, CDR2 SYGVKD. The CDR3 coding sequence is TGTGCCATCAGTAGCGGGAGAGAAGAGACCCAGTACTTC. It codes for CAISSGREETQYF.

This clone was observed once. The CDR3 here is CASKAGTGGIYGYTF. Written as DNA, the CDR3 is TGTGCCAGCAAAGCCGGGACAGGGGGGATCTATGGCTACACCTTC. V gene TRBV2 combines with J gene TRBJ1-2, with 11 bases that match TRBD1. The V gene end was trimmed by 7 bases and the J gene end by 4 bases; junction bases not matched to a gene: 8. This CDR3 has 15 residues. Germline lookup yields CDR1 SNHLY and CDR2 FYNNEI. The complete variable domain, with remaining parts taken from reference TRBV2 and TRBJ1-2, reads EPEVTQTPSHQVTQMGQEVILRCVPISNHLYFYWYRQILGQKVEFLVSFYNNEISEKSEIFDDQFSVERPDGSNFTLKIRSTKLEDSAMYFCASKAGTGGIYGYTFGSGTRLTVV.

This chain connects TRBV30 to TRBJ2-7; D is possibly TRBD2 (6 bases). CDR3 length equals 11 residues. V lost 6 bases, J lost 7 bases, and 13 bases lay in between. The germline V gene has CDR1 GTSNPN and CDR2 SVGIG (reference sequence). The CDR3 region has the DNA TGTGCCTGCAAACAGGCGGGAGAGCAGTACTTC. Amino acid sequence: CACKQAGEQYF.

The chain has TRBV18 and TRBJ2-7, with 12 bases lining up with TRBD2. CDR3 length: 15 residues. Germline V gene sequence: CDR1 KGHSH, CDR2 LQKENI. V shed 4 bases and J 4 bases; nucleotides not matched to a gene: 5. The CDR3 coding sequence is TGTGCCAGCTCACTGACTAGCGGGGGTCCGTACGAGCAGTACTTC. Protein sequence: CASSLTSGGPYEQYF.

This chain joins TRBV28 and TRBJ2-7; 8 nucleotides agree with TRBD1. The V gene's germline CDR1 is MDHEN and CDR2 SYDVKM. Trimming cost V 6 bases and J 0 bases; bases outside gene matches: 4. This CDR3 comprises 14 residues. Written as DNA, the CDR3 is TGTGCCAGCAGGAGGACAGGGAGCTCCTACGAGCAGTACTTC. Translating it yields CASRRTGSSYEQYF.

This chain joins TRBV28 and TRBJ2-1, with a possible D match to TRBD1 (6 bases). Germline CDR1 reads MDHEN; CDR2 reads SYDVKM. Trimming took 4 bases from V and 2 from J, leaving 15 bases between them. The CDR3 covers 16 residues. The CDR3 sequence is CASSSLGGGPYNEQFF. The CDR3 region has the DNA TGTGCCAGCAGTTCCCTGGGTGGGGGCCCCTACAATGAGCAGTTCTTC.

This clone was observed a handful of times. The rearrangement joins TRBV10-2 to TRBJ2-5, with TRBD2 matching over 7 bases. This CDR3 is built from 14 residues. The germline V gene has CDR1 WSHSY and CDR2 SAAADI. V lost 4 bases, J lost 6 bases, and 8 bases stayed unmatched. As DNA, the CDR3 is TGCGCCAGCAGTGCCTCGGGGGGTTGGCAGACCCAGTACTTC. This codes for CASSASGGWQTQYF.

The chain joins TRBV27 to TRBJ2-2; 10 bases agree with TRBD2. Trimming removed 5 bases from V and 5 bases from J; junction bases left unmatched: 17. The CDR3 totals 19 residues. CDR1 and CDR2 from the germline V gene are MNHEY and SMNVEV (reference sequence). The CDR3 DNA sequence: TGTGCCAGCAGTCCACACGCCCCGGGAGCGGGGGGGCGAACCGGGGAGCTGTTTTTT. This encodes CASSPHAPGAGGRTGELFF.

V usage is TRBV9 and J usage is TRBJ1-2; D not resolved. Germline V gives CDR1 SGDLS, CDR2 YYNGEE. The V gene lost 3 bases and the J gene lost 2 bases, with 5 bases spanning the gap. The CDR3 sequence is 12 residues long. CDR3 loop: CASSAENYGYTF. The CDR3 nucleotides are TGTGCCAGCAGCGCAGAAAACTATGGCTACACCTTC.

The chain joins TRBV9 to TRBJ2-3; no definite D call. Germline loops: CDR1 SGDLS, CDR2 YYNGEE. Trimming cost V 0 bases and J 0 bases, with 5 bases left between them. This CDR3 is 14 amino acids long. The CDR3 DNA sequence: TGTGCCAGCAGCGTAGCCCCGAGCACAGATACGCAGTATTTT. Amino acids: CASSVAPSTDTQYF.

This chain links TRBV4-1 with TRBJ1-4; no firm D call. Germline V gene data show CDR1 as MGHRA and CDR2 as YSYEKL. This CDR3 has 15 amino acids. Trimming removed 0 bases from V and 8 bases from J, with 13 bases in between. The CDR3 loop is CASSQDRQIGEKLFF. The CDR3 nucleotides are TGCGCCAGCAGCCAAGATCGGCAGATCGGGGAAAAACTGTTTTTT.

V usage is TRBV11-2 and J usage is TRBJ2-2, with unresolved D. Trimming took off 1 base at V and 7 bases at J, with 7 bases between the two ends. Germline V gene lookup returns CDR1 SGHAT and CDR2 FQNNGV. The CDR3 has 13 amino acids. As DNA, the CDR3 is TGTGCCAGCAGCTTAGTACTGAGCGGGGAGCTGTTTTTT. Amino acid sequence: CASSLVLSGELFF.

The genes are TRBV1 and TRBJ2-1; the DNA was not used to check the table's D call, TRBD2. TRBV1 is marked as a pseudogene. The CDR3 consists of 14 residues. CDR3 in amino acids: CTSSQDVSTDEQFF. In DNA form, the CDR3 reads TGCACCAGCAGCCAAGATGTTAGCACCGATGAGCAGTTCTTC.

In its sample, this clone was seen once. V gene TRBV5-1 combines with J gene TRBJ1-5; D is possibly TRBD1 (5 bases). This CDR3 spans 14 amino acids. CDR1 and CDR2 from the germline V gene are SGHRS and YFSETQ. The germline V and J ends were trimmed by 0 bases and 4 bases, with 8 bases remaining between them. The CDR3 reads CASSLEGKNQPQHF. The CDR3 nucleotides are TGCGCCAGCAGCTTGGAGGGGAAAAATCAGCCCCAGCATTTT.

This chain links TRBV7-9 with TRBJ2-5; 8 bases agree with TRBD2. The germline CDR1 and CDR2 sequences are SEHNR and FQNEAQ (reference sequence). Trimming removed 1 base from V and 5 bases from J; junction bases left unmatched: 6. The CDR3 runs to 15 residues. DNA for the CDR3: TGTGCCAGCAGCTTAGTCACGGGGGGGAAGGAGACCCAGTACTTC. Translated: CASSLVTGGKETQYF.